This TCR beta chain was documented in a study of Ad26.COV2.S vaccination and SARS-CoV-2 variants (dated by TCRdb to the early 2020s). With regard to the full study: Donors in the vaccine arm were drawn from COV1001, a multicentre, randomized, double-blind, placebo-controlled phase I-IIa trial testing Ad26.COV2.S in healthy adults. Ad26.COV2.S was administered intramuscularly at 5 x 10^10 or 1 x 10^11 viral particles, either as a single shot or as two shots given 56 days apart. TCRbeta repertoire sequencing served as the tool for gauging how specific and how broad the SARS-CoV-2-reactive T cell receptors were following Ad26.COV2.S vaccination. The TCR-sequenced set comprised about 32 samples: approximately 19 Ad26.COV2.S vaccine recipients, 5 placebo recipients and 8 SARS-CoV-2 convalescent individuals. Trial participants were randomized into five groups of five, in which low-dose or high-dose Ad26.COV2.S was given once or twice, or placebo was given on both occasions. Blinding of investigators to trial group allocation was maintained during experiments and outcome assessment. Summary of the overall study and its limitations: The authors noted that the TCR breadth and depth analyses may have underestimated total T cell responses. Spike-specific TCR breadth was higher in Ad26.COV2.S recipients than in placebo recipients (P = 0.0014). Comparing responses between vaccine doses or regimens was not something the study was powered to do. Substantial breadth of spike-specific CD8+ and CD4+ T cell responses was reported after vaccination. Vaccine and placebo recipients had similar non-spike TCR breadth, a finding consistent with the vaccine containing only spike.

As to this clone: Its antigen is currently not known. The input lacks base qualities; no much larger clone sits a single base away.

The germline V gene encodes CDR1 GTSNPN and CDR2 SVGIG (reference sequence). From cysteine to phenylalanine, the CDR3 is 13 amino acids long. Here the CDR3 DNA is all that survives: 39 bases in frame from base 1. V sheds 7 bases and J sheds 1 base, leaving 13 bases between their ends. What this sample's treatment or condition label stands for: roughly 18 received Ad26.COV2.S at low or high dose, single or two shots; about 5 received placebo; per-sample allocation not given. Repertoires of vaccine and placebo recipients were sequenced from samples collected on day 63 after the first injection. Between 29 July and 7 August 2020, Cohort 1b enrolled 25 adults aged 18-55 years at one site in Boston, USA. As a vaccine, Ad26.COV2.S was a replication-incompetent adenovirus type 26 vector that expressed a prefusion-stabilized SARS-CoV-2 spike protein derived from the original Wuhan strain. TCRbeta CDR3 regions were sequenced with the immunoSEQ Assay. After extraction, genomic DNA underwent amplification by bias-controlled multiplex PCR, followed by high-throughput sequencing. In the paper's pipeline: To quantify the absolute abundance of every unique TCRbeta CDR3 region, sequences were collapsed and filtered. T cell fraction was estimated by normalizing TCRbeta template counts to usable DNA, which was measured by amplifying reference genes present in all nucleated cells. Repertoire TCRs were annotated as SARS-CoV-2-specific when V gene, CDR3 amino acid sequence and J gene were exactly matched to a known reactive TCR set. The reference SARS-CoV-2 TCR set came from MIRA and was filtered for enrichment in COVID-19-positive ImmuneCODE repertoires, removing public or cross-reactive TCRs. Based on the MIRA antigens, annotated TCRs were further analysed at the level of specific ORF or position within ORF. Depth was the summed frequency of annotated unique rearrangements, while breadth was defined as annotated unique rearrangements over total unique productive rearrangements. Two-sided Wilcoxon rank-sum tests were applied when comparing TCR breadth between groups. The table was pulled from immuneACCESS by TCRdb, which kept in-frame rearrangements only. Such tables lose some clones; where checked, under half of the loss comes from unresolved V genes, and the rest has no known cause. The V and J calls and the clone size are those of that table, but D and trimming were determined from the DNA. The sample includes more than 250,000 clones, with more than 75% observed a single time. In total, the top ten clones hold about 3.1% of the sample.

The input for sequencing was peripheral blood, taken in a trial of Ad26.COV2.S vaccine versus placebo. The sequence was collected from a person between 18 and 65 years old who received the Ad26.COV2.S COVID-19 vaccine or a placebo. The chain employs TRBV30 and TRBJ1-1; a tentative D call is TRBD1 (5 bases match). The DNA sequence is TGTGCCTCGAGGGGACTGAAGAACACTGAAGCTTTCTTT. Its protein is CASRGLKNTEAFF.